Below are 15 T cell receptor beta chains sequenced from a single sample in a study of beta chain features in type 1 diabetes. General study points: Among patients with Type 1 diabetes, TCRB CDR3s were moderately but significantly shorter in every one of the four CD4+ subsets.

Every isolated RNA sample was fully reverse transcribed, so sequencing captured expressed TCRB transcripts. The protocol was immunoSEQ multiplex PCR, while the TCRdb copy is restricted to in-frame clones and leaves out a portion. The top ten hold around 1% of the sample, which has around 340,000 clones, 9.3% seen once. Antigen specificity for these receptors is unknown. Specimen: central memory CD4+ T cells from blood. These receptor sequences come from a man younger than 40 with type 1 diabetes.

This chain links TRBV10-3 with TRBJ1-1; 8 bases are shared with TRBD1. Unmatched junction bases numbered 9, after V lost 8 bases and J lost 1 base. This CDR3 has 15 amino acids. Germline loops: CDR1 ENHRY, CDR2 SYGVKD. The CDR3 spells CAIDRGGSGNTEAFF. The CDR3, as DNA: TGTGCCATCGACAGGGGAGGGAGTGGGAACACTGAAGCTTTCTTT.

Only a few counts were recorded for this clone. The V and J genes are TRBV4-3 and TRBJ2-1, with 10 bases aligning to TRBD2. The CDR3 has 16 amino acids. The V and J ends lost 4 bases and 4 bases, in that order; junction bases with no gene match: 7. CDR1 is LGHNA and CDR2 is YSLEER in the germline V gene. The chain's CDR3 is CASSPGSGGAYNEQFF. CDR3 sequence (DNA): TGCGCCAGCAGCCCCGGAAGCGGGGGGGCATACAATGAGCAGTTCTTC.

This clone was observed a few times. This chain connects TRBV28 to TRBJ2-7; the D is unclear. The germline V and J ends were trimmed by 7 bases and 3 bases, with 13 bases remaining between them. The CDR3 has 13 residues. Germline V gives CDR1 MDHEN, CDR2 SYDVKM. The CDR3 reads CASKLDGYYEQYF. CDR3 coding DNA: TGTGCCAGCAAATTGGACGGCTACTACGAGCAGTACTTC.

This clone has ten or more counts. The chain combines TRBV11-2 with TRBJ2-1; D ambiguous. V lost 2 bases to trimming and J lost 6 bases, with 5 bases between them. CDR3 length equals 12 residues. CDR1 is SGHAT, CDR2 FQNNGV, per germline. The CDR3 is CASSLRVNEQFF. CDR3 nucleotides: TGTGCCAGCAGCTTAAGGGTCAATGAGCAGTTCTTC.

This rearrangement joins TRBV4-1 to TRBJ1-2, with a weak D call TRBD1 (5 bases). Per germline, CDR1 MGHRA and CDR2 YSYEKL. Trimming pared 3 bases from V and 4 bases from J, leaving 15 bases between. This CDR3 contains 15 residues. As DNA, the CDR3 is TGCGCCAGCAGCCATGATGTTTCGACAGTCTATGGCTACACCTTC. Protein: CASSHDVSTVYGYTF.

This chain uses TRBV27 with TRBJ2-6, with TRBD1 identical over 8 bases. Germline V gene data show CDR1 as MNHEY and CDR2 as SMNVEV (reference sequence). Unmatched junction bases numbered 17, after V lost 4 bases and J lost 0 bases. The CDR3 runs 21 residues. The CDR3 DNA reads as TGTGCCAGCAGTTGGTGGGTCCCCAAGGGACAGGATGCCTCTGGGGCCAACGTCCTGACTTTC. Translating it yields CASSWWVPKGQDASGANVLTF.

This clone has just a few counts. The rearrangement joins TRBV25-1 to TRBJ2-6, with TRBD1 matching 9 bases. Germline V gene data show CDR1 as MGHDK and CDR2 as SYGVNS. There are 15 residues in the CDR3. The ends lost 8 bases at V and 12 bases at J; junction bases unmatched: 14. The CDR3 DNA reads as TGTGCCAGCTCATCACCGACAGGGGGTTCCTCCGTCCTGACTTTC. The encoded protein is CASSSPTGGSSVLTF.

The rearrangement joins TRBV27 to TRBJ1-1, with a weak D call TRBD1 (6 bases). The CDR3 consists of 16 residues. Per the germline V gene, CDR1 is MNHEY and CDR2 is SMNVEV (reference sequence). Trimming pared 5 bases from V and 0 bases from J, leaving 16 bases between. CDR3 loop: CASSGAGGGMNTEAFF. The CDR3, as DNA: TGTGCCAGCAGTGGGGCCGGAGGGGGTATGAACACTGAAGCTTTCTTT.

The chain joins TRBV4-1 to TRBJ2-2, with D uncertain. Germline lookup yields CDR1 MGHRA and CDR2 YSYEKL. Between the trimmed V and J ends, which lost 0 bases and 3 bases, there was a span of 11 bases. The CDR3 spans 16 residues. For the CDR3, the DNA is TGCGCCAGCAGCCAAGACCCCGCCTATTACACCGGGGAGCTGTTTTTT. This translates into CASSQDPAYYTGELFF.

In its sample, this clone was seen a few times. CDR3 region: CASSPPGQRETQYF. As DNA, the CDR3 is TGTGCCAGCAGCCCACCGGGCCAAAGAGAGACCCAGTACTTC. The rearrangement joins TRBV11-2 to TRBJ2-5; no reliable D call. The V end was cut by 5 bases, the J end by 4 bases, with 14 bases between. The germline gives CDR1 SGHAT, CDR2 FQNNGV. The CDR3 length is 14 residues. The complete variable domain, with remaining parts taken from reference TRBV11-2 and TRBJ2-5, reads EAGVAQSPRYKIIEKRQSVAFWCNPISGHATLYWYQQILGQGPKLLIQFQNNGVVDDSQLPKDRFSAERLKGVDSTLKIQPAKLEDSAVYLCASSPPGQRETQYFGPGTRLLVL.

The CDR3: CASRSGSGNTIYF. The CDR3 DNA sequence: TGTGCCAGCAGGTCGGGAAGTGGAAACACCATATATTTT. The V and J genes are TRBV27 and TRBJ1-3, with D unclear. The CDR3 totals 13 residues. Trimming cost V 6 bases and J 3 bases, with 9 bases left between them. The germline gives CDR1 MNHEY, CDR2 SMNVEV (reference sequence).

This clone has more than one count but fewer than ten. The chain combines TRBV7-2 with TRBJ2-1; 8 nucleotides agree with TRBD1. The CDR3 consists of 16 residues. The germline gives CDR1 SGHTA, CDR2 FQGNSA. With 1 base clipped from V and 7 bases from J, the junction kept 9 bases outside the gene matches. CDR3 in amino acids: CASSLGTGSTRNEQFF. Here the CDR3 DNA reads TGTGCCAGCAGCTTAGGGACAGGGTCCACGAGGAATGAGCAGTTCTTC.

There are a few counts of this clone. The rearrangement links TRBV7-2 to TRBJ2-5; no definite D call. This CDR3 comprises 14 residues. Germline assignment: CDR1 SGHTA and CDR2 FQGNSA. Trimming removed 2 bases from V and 3 bases from J, with 10 bases in between. As DNA, the CDR3 is TGTGCCAGCAGCTTATTGGGAAGTGAAGAGACCCAGTACTTC. It specifies CASSLLGSEETQYF.

Only a few counts were recorded for this clone. The chain carries TRBV4-3 and TRBJ1-2; 9 bases line up with TRBD1. V lost 0 bases to trimming and J lost 8 bases; unmatched junction nucleotides: 7. The CDR3 contains 15 residues. Germline CDR1 is LGHNA and CDR2 is YSLEER. The CDR3 coding sequence is TGCGCCAGCAGCCAAGATTGGGGACAGGGTGCAGGCTACACCTTC. Translated, it gives CASSQDWGQGAGYTF.

The J gene is TRBJ2-2, the V gene TRBV29-1, with D perhaps matching TRBD2 (6 bases). V was cut by 0 bases and J by 5 bases, with 13 bases left in between. Germline lookup yields CDR1 SQVTM and CDR2 ANQGSEA. CDR3 length: 15 residues. The CDR3 loop is CSVEDLGGRTGELFF. CDR3 nucleotides: TGCAGCGTTGAAGATCTAGGTGGGAGGACCGGGGAGCTGTTTTTT.